Below are 32 T cell receptor beta chains sequenced from a single sample in a study of CD8+ T cells in alopecia areata. Treatment meaning: oral pan-JAK inhibitor, 5-10 mg twice daily. Sequencing templates came from extracted RNA that was reverse transcribed into cDNA. Data came from immunoSEQ multiplex PCR; TCRdb stores just in-frame clones and leaves some out. The sample consists of around 99,000 clones, roughly 84% of them appearing once. The starting material was CD8+ T cells sorted from blood, obtained at week 24, from a patient treated with tofacitinib. The origin of the receptors is a human donor with alopecia areata.

This clone was detected only a few times. This chain joins TRBV30 and TRBJ2-1; D remains ambiguous. Germline V gene lookup returns CDR1 GTSNPN and CDR2 SVGIG (reference sequence). There are 12 residues in the CDR3. V lost 0 bases and J 6 bases, leaving 6 bases between the germline ends. The CDR3 DNA sequence: TGTGCCTGGAGTGTAATCAGCAATGAGCAGTTCTTC. Translation gives CAWSVISNEQFF.

This sequence joins TRBV4-3 and TRBJ2-3; 9 bases are a match to TRBD2. This CDR3 has 18 residues. Trimming at V came to 0 bases and at J to 2 bases, leaving 9 bases not matched to a gene. CDR1 and CDR2 (germline): LGHNA, YSLEER. For the CDR3, the DNA is TGCGCCAGCAGCCAAGATTCTCCTGCGGGGGGGAACACAGATACGCAGTATTTT. It translates to CASSQDSPAGGNTDTQYF.

V gene TRBV5-1 combines with J gene TRBJ2-1, with 13 bases identical to TRBD2. Germline V gene lookup returns CDR1 SGHRS and CDR2 YFSETQ. Trimming took 4 bases from V and 1 from J; bases not matched to a gene: 8. The CDR3 sequence is 18 residues long. CDR3 DNA sequence: TGCGCCAGCAGCCTGGGACTAGCGGGGTCGGTTTCCTACAATGAGCAGTTCTTC. This gives the protein CASSLGLAGSVSYNEQFF. Full variable domain (outside the CDR3, taken from reference TRBV5-1 and TRBJ2-1): KAGVTQTPRYLIKTRGQQVTLSCSPISGHRSVSWYQQTPGQGLQFLFEYFSETQRNKGNFPGRFSGRQFSNSRSEMNVSTLELGDSALYLCASSLGLAGSVSYNEQFFGPGTRLTVL.

This chain links TRBV4-1 with TRBJ1-1, with TRBD1 as a possible D gene (5 bases). Trimming removed 5 bases at V and 1 base at J, with 14 bases between. CDR1 and CDR2 from the germline V gene are MGHRA and YSYEKL. The CDR3 sequence is 15 residues long. CDR3 sequence reads: CASSSTGTQNTEAFF. CDR3 sequence (DNA): TGCGCCAGCAGCTCTACCGGGACGCAGAACACTGAAGCTTTCTTT.

The CDR3 here is CASSPTGDSNQPQHF. The CDR3 DNA is TGTGCCAGTAGTCCTACAGGGGATAGCAATCAGCCCCAGCATTTT. This chain uses TRBV19 with TRBJ1-5; 7 nucleotides align to TRBD1. After removal of 5 bases from V and 0 bases from J, the junction contained 4 bases not matched to a gene. Germline-derived CDR1 and CDR2 are LNHDA and SQIVND (reference sequence). This CDR3 is built from 15 residues. Based on the CDR3 plus reference TRBV19 and TRBJ1-5, the full variable domain is DGGITQSPKYLFRKEGQNVTLSCEQNLNHDAMYWYRQDPGQGLRLIYYSQIVNDFQKGDIAEGYSVSREKKESFPLTVTSAQKNPTAFYLCASSPTGDSNQPQHFGDGTRLSIL.

CDR3 DNA: TGTGCCAGCGAGGGAGAGTTCACTGAAGCTTTCTTT. Encoded protein: CASEGEFTEAFF. This chain links TRBV7-9 with TRBJ1-1; D not resolved. Between the trimmed V and J ends, which lost 8 bases and 4 bases, there was a span of 11 bases. Germline V gene sequence: CDR1 SEHNR, CDR2 FQNEAQ (reference sequence). This CDR3 has 12 residues.

The chain carries TRBV7-2 and TRBJ2-7; 9 bases match TRBD1. The V gene's germline CDR1 is SGHTA and CDR2 FQGNSA. This CDR3 comprises 15 residues. Trimming removed 7 bases from V and 2 bases from J; junction bases left unmatched: 9. The CDR3 bases are TGTGCCAGCACCCCAATCGGACAGGGGACCTACGAGCAGTACTTC. It yields the protein CASTPIGQGTYEQYF.

The rearrangement joins TRBV7-9 to TRBJ2-7; 7 bases are a match to TRBD2. From germline, CDR1 is SEHNR and CDR2 FQNEAQ (reference sequence). The CDR3 has 13 residues. J was trimmed by 9 bases and V by 0 bases; bases with no gene match: 5. Here the CDR3 reads CASSLAGREGQYF. The CDR3, as DNA: TGTGCCAGCAGCTTAGCAGGCAGGGAGGGGCAGTACTTC.

This clone was counted between two and nine times. The V call is TRBV4-1, the J call TRBJ2-7, with D possibly TRBD1 on 6 matching bases. This CDR3 is 18 amino acids long. The V end lost 0 bases, the J end lost 3 bases, and 21 bases lay between the germline ends. Germline CDR1 is MGHRA and CDR2 is YSYEKL. The CDR3 DNA reads TGCGCCAGCAGCCAAGATGATGGGGTAACAGGGCTCGGCTACGAGCAGTACTTC. This sequence encodes CASSQDDGVTGLGYEQYF.

The rearrangement links TRBV7-2 to TRBJ2-3, with TRBD2 matching 7 bases. Germline V gives CDR1 SGHTA, CDR2 FQGNSA. J gave up 2 bases and V 5 bases, and 10 bases lay outside the gene matches. This CDR3 comprises 16 residues. CDR3 region: CASSVATGTITDTQYF. The CDR3, as DNA: TGTGCCAGCAGCGTCGCAACCGGGACTATCACAGATACGCAGTATTTT.

A single count supports this clone. The CDR3 protein is CASTTGTAHGYTF. CDR3 DNA sequence: TGTGCCAGTACTACCGGGACAGCTCATGGCTACACCTTC. The rearrangement joins TRBV19 to TRBJ1-2; 7 bases fit TRBD1. With V trimmed by 7 bases and J by 6 bases, 8 bases remained unmatched. Germline V gene sequence: CDR1 LNHDA, CDR2 SQIVND (reference sequence). The CDR3 consists of 13 residues.

This chain uses TRBV2 with TRBJ1-5; no reliable D call. Germline-derived CDR1 and CDR2 are SNHLY and FYNNEI. Deletions cut 0 bases from V and 0 bases from J, with 3 bases between. This CDR3 contains 14 residues. The CDR3 region is CASSEANSNQPQHF. CDR3 DNA: TGTGCCAGCAGTGAAGCGAATAGCAATCAGCCCCAGCATTTT.

The J gene is TRBJ2-5, the V gene TRBV18, with TRBD2 matching over 8 bases. The assigned J gene may be wrong: the sequence end matches TRBJ2-7 better. Germline values: CDR1 KGHSH, CDR2 LQKENI. CDR3 length equals 16 residues. The DNA of the CDR3 is TGTGCCAGCTCACCCCGGGCGGGGGGCCCTCAAAGCGAGCAGTACTTC. It encodes CASSPRAGGPQSEQYF.

The chain links TRBV14 to TRBJ2-7, with TRBD1 matching over 11 bases. The J segment lost 2 bases and the V segment lost 4 bases, leaving 7 bases of the junction unmatched. Germline V CDR1 and CDR2: SGHDN, FVKESK. This CDR3 spans 16 amino acids. CDR3 nucleotides: TGTGCCAGCAGCCTTCGGCAGGGACAGGGGGCCTACGAGCAGTACTTC. Its protein is CASSLRQGQGAYEQYF.

The chain has TRBV29-1 and TRBJ1-2; 8 bases are a match to TRBD1. This CDR3 region has 10 residues. The trim removed 6 bases at V and 8 bases at J, leaving 2 bases unmatched. CDR1 is SQVTM and CDR2 is ANQGSEA in the germline V gene. CDR3 sequence (DNA): TGCAGCGTGGACAGGGAGGGCTACACCTTC. The encoded protein is CSVDREGYTF.

This chain connects TRBV29-1 to TRBJ2-1; TRBD1 agrees at 10 bases. CDR1 and CDR2 from the germline V gene are SQVTM and ANQGSEA. The CDR3 spans 13 residues. V lost 4 bases and J lost 7; bases outside the gene matches: 4. CDR3 DNA: TGCAGCGTTGGTGGGACAGGGGTGAATGAGCAGTTCTTC. Translated: CSVGGTGVNEQFF.

This rearrangement joins TRBV6-5 to TRBJ2-3; no firm D call. V was trimmed by 5 bases and J by 1 base, leaving 13 bases between them. This CDR3 spans 15 amino acids. Germline V gene data show CDR1 as MNHEY and CDR2 as SVGAGI. CDR3 DNA sequence: TGTGCCAGCAGTACATACAGAGTAGGCACAGATACGCAGTATTTT. Translated, it gives CASSTYRVGTDTQYF.

This clone appeared a few times. The chain recombines TRBV7-2 with TRBJ1-2, with D uncertain. The V end lost 4 bases, the J end lost 7 bases, and 13 bases lay between the germline ends. Germline V gene data show CDR1 as SGHTA and CDR2 as FQGNSA. The CDR3 is made up of 13 amino acids. CDR3 nucleotide sequence: TGTGCCAGCAGCTCCGGTGAATTTACTGGCTACACCTTC. This gives the protein CASSSGEFTGYTF.

J is TRBJ2-1 and V is TRBV4-3; 7 bases map to TRBD2. Germline CDR1 and CDR2: LGHNA and YSLEER. CDR3 length: 17 residues. J lost 4 bases, V lost 1 base, and 10 bases had no gene match. This CDR3 is CASSQAVGGSGYNEQFF. CDR3 in DNA: TGCGCCAGCAGCCAAGCGGTGGGGGGGAGTGGGTACAATGAGCAGTTCTTC.

Remarks on this clone: Compared with germline, one end of the junction differs, possibly owing to a read error. The rearrangement uses TRBV7-7 and TRBJ2-2, with 9 bases that match TRBD1. The CDR3 runs 16 residues. Germline V CDR1 and CDR2: SSHAT, FNYEAQ (reference sequence). Written as DNA, the CDR3 is TGTGCTAGCAGCTTAGTCTGGGACAGGGAAACCGGGGAGCTGTTTTTT. Residues: CASSLVWDRETGELFF. The full variable domain, its missing parts supplied by reference TRBV7-7 and TRBJ2-2, is GAGVSQSPRYKVTKRGQDVTLRCDPISSHATLYWYQQALGQGPEFLTYFNYEAQPDKSGLPSDRFSAERPEGSISTLTIQRTEQRDSAMYRCASSLVWDRETGELFFGEGSRLTVL.

The chain uses TRBV29-1 and TRBJ2-7; D possibly matches TRBD1 or TRBD2 (6 bases each). V lost 4 bases, J lost 2 bases, and 21 bases lay in between. The CDR3 is 16 amino acids. Germline V gene data show CDR1 as SQVTM and CDR2 as ANQGSEA. The DNA of the CDR3 is TGCAGCGTTGCGGGGTTGGGGGGCCCAGACACCTACGAGCAGTACTTC. Translation: CSVAGLGGPDTYEQYF.

This sequence joins TRBV30 and TRBJ2-7; TRBD1 or TRBD2 may be the D gene (6 bases each). The V end lost 0 bases, the J end lost 5 bases, and 14 bases lay between the germline ends. The length of the CDR3 is 14 residues. Germline-derived CDR1 and CDR2 are GTSNPN and SVGIG (reference sequence). CDR3 amino acids: CAWSVRKGGHEQYF. CDR3 DNA sequence: TGTGCCTGGAGTGTACGCAAGGGGGGCCACGAGCAGTACTTC.

CDR3 protein: CASSPTGETQYF. In nucleotides, the CDR3 is TGTGCCAGCAGCCCAACGGGAGAGACCCAGTACTTC. This chain joins TRBV5-4 and TRBJ2-5; D uncertain. Per germline, CDR1 SGHNT and CDR2 YYREEE (reference sequence). The CDR3 runs 12 residues. Trimming left V 4 bases short and J 4 bases short, with 8 bases between.

This rearrangement joins TRBV10-3 to TRBJ2-1; TRBD1 is a possible D gene (5 bases). Trimming removed 3 bases from V and 4 bases from J, with 10 bases in between. There are 14 residues in the CDR3. CDR1 is ENHRY, CDR2 SYGVKD, per germline. DNA for the CDR3: TGTGCCATCAGTGACCCGGACACATACAATGAGCAGTTCTTC. Amino acid sequence: CAISDPDTYNEQFF.

The chain employs TRBV2 and TRBJ2-7; 12 bases align to TRBD1. The trim removed 5 bases at V and 7 bases at J, leaving 6 bases unmatched. Germline values: CDR1 SNHLY, CDR2 FYNNEI. The CDR3 consists of 14 residues. In DNA form, the CDR3 reads TGTGCCAGCAGTCCGGGACAGGGGGCGGGTGAGCAGTACTTC. Its protein is CASSPGQGAGEQYF.

V and J are TRBV13 and TRBJ2-7; TRBD2 aligns across 10 bases. J was trimmed by 2 bases and V by 5 bases; bases with no gene match: 6. Germline values: CDR1 PRHDT, CDR2 FYEKMQ (reference sequence). This CDR3 is 15 amino acids long. The CDR3 nucleotides read TGTGCCAGCAGCCTAGCGGGGGACACCCCCTACGAGCAGTACTTC. Its translation: CASSLAGDTPYEQYF.

Remarks on this clone: A junction end diverges from the germline sequence, so it may reflect a read error. The V gene is TRBV6-6, the J gene TRBJ2-6, with D perhaps being TRBD1 or TRBD2 (5 bases each). Germline lookup yields CDR1 MNHNY and CDR2 SVGAGI (reference sequence). The CDR3 covers 15 residues. Here the CDR3 DNA reads TGTGCCAGCAGTTACGGGACCTCTGGAGCCAACGTCCTGACTTTC. Translated: CASSYGTSGANVLTF.

The chain combines TRBV4-3 with TRBJ2-2; TRBD2 aligns across 7 bases. CDR3 length: 19 residues. V shed 5 bases, J shed 5 bases, and the junction held 20 bases outside the gene matches. CDR1 and CDR2 from the germline V gene are LGHNA and YSLEER. The CDR3 is CASSELVHRDYTQTGELFF. CDR3 nucleotides: TGCGCCAGCAGCGAATTGGTTCACCGGGACTACACCCAAACCGGGGAGCTGTTTTTT.

The V and J genes are TRBV19 and TRBJ2-3; the D is unclear. The V end lost 0 bases, the J end lost 0 bases, and 13 bases lay between the germline ends. Germline CDR1 LNHDA, CDR2 SQIVND (reference sequence). This CDR3 region has 17 residues. CDR3 nucleotide sequence: TGTGCCAGTAGTATAGATCTTGGGCAGGCTAGCACAGATACGCAGTATTTT. Translation: CASSIDLGQASTDTQYF.

The CDR3 DNA follows: TGTGCTTCTAGGAAGGATTACGAGCAGTACTTC. It codes for CASRKDYEQYF. J is TRBJ2-7 and V is TRBV2; no reliable D call. CDR3 size: 11 residues. CDR1 SNHLY and CDR2 FYNNEI come from the germline V gene.

The chain joins TRBV7-2 to TRBJ2-7, with 7 bases aligning to TRBD1. The CDR3 covers 15 residues. V lost 4 bases and J lost 0; bases outside the gene matches: 6. Germline V gene sequence: CDR1 SGHTA, CDR2 FQGNSA. This CDR3 reads CASSYYRGSSYEQYF. The CDR3 DNA is TGTGCCAGCAGCTACTACAGGGGATCCTCCTACGAGCAGTACTTC.

The chain couples TRBV9 to TRBJ2-2; D not certain. The V gene lost 0 bases and the J gene lost 1 base, with 4 bases spanning the gap. Germline values: CDR1 SGDLS, CDR2 YYNGEE. The CDR3 length is 14 residues. The CDR3 nucleotides are TGTGCCAGCAGCGTAGCGGAGAACACCGGGGAGCTGTTTTTT. Translated, it gives CASSVAENTGELFF.